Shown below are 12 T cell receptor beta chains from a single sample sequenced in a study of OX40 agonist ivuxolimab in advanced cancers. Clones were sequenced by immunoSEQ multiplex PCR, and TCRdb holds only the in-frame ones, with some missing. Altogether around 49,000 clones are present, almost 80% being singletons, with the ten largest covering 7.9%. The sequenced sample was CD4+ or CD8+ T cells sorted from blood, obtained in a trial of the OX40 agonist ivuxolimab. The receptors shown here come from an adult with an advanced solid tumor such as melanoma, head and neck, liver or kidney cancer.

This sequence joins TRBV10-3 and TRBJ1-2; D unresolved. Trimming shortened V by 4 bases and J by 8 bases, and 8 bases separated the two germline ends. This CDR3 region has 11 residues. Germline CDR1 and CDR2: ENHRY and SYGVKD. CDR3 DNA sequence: TGTGCCATCAGTGTTGGCACGGGCTACACCTTC. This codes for CAISVGTGYTF.

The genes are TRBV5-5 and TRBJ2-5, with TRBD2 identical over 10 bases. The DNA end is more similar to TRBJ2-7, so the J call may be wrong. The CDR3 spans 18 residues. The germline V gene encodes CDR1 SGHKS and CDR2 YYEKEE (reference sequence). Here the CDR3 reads CASSPMGGLASILYEQYF. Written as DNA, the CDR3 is TGTGCCAGCAGCCCAATGGGGGGACTAGCGAGTATCCTCTACGAGCAGTACTTC.

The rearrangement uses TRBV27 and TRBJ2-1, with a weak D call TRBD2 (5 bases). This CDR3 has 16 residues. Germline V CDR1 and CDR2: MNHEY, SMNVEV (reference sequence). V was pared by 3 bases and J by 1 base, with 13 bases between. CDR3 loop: CASSFGWERSYNEQFF. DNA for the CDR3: TGTGCCAGCAGTTTTGGGTGGGAGAGGTCCTACAATGAGCAGTTCTTC.

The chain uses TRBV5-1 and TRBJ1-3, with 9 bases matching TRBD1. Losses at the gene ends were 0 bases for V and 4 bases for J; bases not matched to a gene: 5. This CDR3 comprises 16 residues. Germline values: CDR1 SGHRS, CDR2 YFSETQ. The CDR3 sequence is CASSLATGGSGNTIYF. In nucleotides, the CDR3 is TGCGCCAGCAGCTTGGCTACAGGGGGCTCGGGAAACACCATATATTTT.

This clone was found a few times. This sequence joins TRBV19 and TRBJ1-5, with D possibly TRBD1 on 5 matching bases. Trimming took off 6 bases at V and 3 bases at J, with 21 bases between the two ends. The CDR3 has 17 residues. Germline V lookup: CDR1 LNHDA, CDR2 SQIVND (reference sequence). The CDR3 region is CASRGTGTRRANQPQHF. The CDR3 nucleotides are TGTGCCAGTAGGGGAACCGGGACTCGAAGGGCCAATCAGCCCCAGCATTTT.

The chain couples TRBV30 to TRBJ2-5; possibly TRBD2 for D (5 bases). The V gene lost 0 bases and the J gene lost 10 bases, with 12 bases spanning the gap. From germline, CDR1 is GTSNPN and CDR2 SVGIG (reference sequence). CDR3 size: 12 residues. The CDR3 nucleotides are TGTGCCTGGAGTGTACTTGAGAGGGTCCAGTACTTC. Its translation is CAWSVLERVQYF.

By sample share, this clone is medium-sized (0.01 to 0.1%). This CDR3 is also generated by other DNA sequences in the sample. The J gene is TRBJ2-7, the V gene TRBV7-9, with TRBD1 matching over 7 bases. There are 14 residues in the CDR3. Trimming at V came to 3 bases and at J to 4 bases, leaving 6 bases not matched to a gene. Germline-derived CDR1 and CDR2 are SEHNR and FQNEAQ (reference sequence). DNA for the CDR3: TGTGCCAGCAGCTTCACAGGGGTGGTTTACGAGCAGTACTTC. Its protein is CASSFTGVVYEQYF.

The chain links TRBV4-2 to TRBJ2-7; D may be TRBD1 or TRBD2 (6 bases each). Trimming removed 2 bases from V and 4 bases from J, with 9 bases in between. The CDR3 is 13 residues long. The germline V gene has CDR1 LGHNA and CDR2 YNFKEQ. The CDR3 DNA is TGTGCCAGCAGCCAACAGGGGACTTACGAGCAGTACTTC. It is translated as CASSQQGTYEQYF.

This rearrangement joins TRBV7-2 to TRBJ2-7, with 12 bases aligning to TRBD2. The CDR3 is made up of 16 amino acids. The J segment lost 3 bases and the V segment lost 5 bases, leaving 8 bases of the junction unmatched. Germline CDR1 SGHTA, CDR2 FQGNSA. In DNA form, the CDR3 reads TGTGCCAGCAGCCCGAGACTAGCGGGAGTGAGCTACGAGCAGTACTTC. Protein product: CASSPRLAGVSYEQYF.

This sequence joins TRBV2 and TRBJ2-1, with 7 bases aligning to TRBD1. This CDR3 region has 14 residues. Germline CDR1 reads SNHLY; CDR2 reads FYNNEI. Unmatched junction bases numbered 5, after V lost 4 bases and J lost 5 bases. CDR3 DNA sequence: TGTGCCAGCAGTGGACAGGGCTGGAACAATGAGCAGTTCTTC. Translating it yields CASSGQGWNNEQFF.

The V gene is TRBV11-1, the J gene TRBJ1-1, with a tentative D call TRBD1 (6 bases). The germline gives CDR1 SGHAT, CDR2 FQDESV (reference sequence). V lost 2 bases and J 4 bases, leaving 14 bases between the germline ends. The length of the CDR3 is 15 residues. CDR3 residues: CASSLSGAGGTEAFF. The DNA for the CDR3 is TGTGCCAGCAGCTTATCGGGGGCTGGGGGCACTGAAGCTTTCTTT.

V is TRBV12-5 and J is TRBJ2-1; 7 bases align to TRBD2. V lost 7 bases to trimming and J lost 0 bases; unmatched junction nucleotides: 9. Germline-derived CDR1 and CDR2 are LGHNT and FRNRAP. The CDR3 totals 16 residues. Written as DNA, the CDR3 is TGTGCTAGTGTTCCCGGCGGGAGTGCCTCCTACAATGAGCAGTTCTTC. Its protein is CASVPGGSASYNEQFF.